Sequencing of this T cell receptor beta chain was carried out in a study of T-cell reconstitution after alpha-beta-depleted transplantation in children. Whole-study findings and limits: The study reportedly traced alpha-beta T cells about two months after transplant to several hundred expanded graft clones. Some patients owed their high day-60 TCRbeta diversity to surviving recipient T cells and thymic progenitors. By one year post-transplant, T-cell counts and diversity largely arose from T cells that were newly produced.

The germline V gene has CDR1 SGHAT and CDR2 FQNNGV. This CDR3 is 20 amino acids long. Germline trimming cut 2 bases from V and 8 bases from J; bases unmatched to any gene: 16. Preparing the TCRbeta library involved the use of unique molecular identifiers. From the PCR reads, TCRdb called clonotypes with MiXCR, one entry per CDR3 protein. The sample comprises just under 350,000 distinct CDR3 sequences, 15% to 20% of which are singletons, and approximately 38% rests with the top ten. About this clonotype itself: As yet, its antigen is unknown.

The sample here was PBMCs, mostly from graft donor cells, taken 360 days after TCRalphabeta/CD19-depleted stem cell transplant. The chain joins TRBV11-2 to TRBJ2-1, with 15 bases aligning to TRBD2. This sequence was found in a male patient aged 2-10 years who had a stem cell transplant for acute lymphoblastic leukemia, so the T cells may come from the graft donor. The CDR3 loop reads CASSLMRALGLAGGPYEQFF. CDR3 DNA: TGTGCCAGCAGCTTAATGAGGGCGCTCGGACTAGCGGGAGGGCCCTATGAGCAGTTCTTC.